The subject of this entry is one TCR beta chain. Antigen specificity is unknown. The assay was immunoSEQ multiplex PCR, and TCRdb's table has in-frame clones only and misses some. The table has approximately 40,000 clones, roughly 80% seen once. Blood sampling took place at baseline, cycle 4 day 1, and cycle 7 day 1. The record originates from a study of OX40 agonist ivuxolimab in advanced cancers. Study-wide results and caveats: Relative to CD4+, CD8+ T cells held more expanded clones on average. The authors did not determine the antigen specificity of the expanded peripheral T cells.

CDR1 and CDR2 (germline): SGHNT, YENEEA. The CDR3 has 15 amino acids. V lost 2 bases to trimming and J lost 2 bases, with 11 bases between them. The clonotype originates from an adult with an advanced solid tumor such as melanoma, head and neck, liver or kidney cancer. V is TRBV11-3 and J is TRBJ2-3; D unresolved. This material consisted of CD4+ or CD8+ T cells sorted from blood, taken in a trial of the OX40 agonist ivuxolimab. In nucleotides, the CDR3 is TGTGCCAGCAGCTTAACGCCAGGATCCACAGATACGCAGTATTTT. It specifies CASSLTPGSTDTQYF.